This T cell receptor beta chain was captured by sequencing in a study of T-cell reconstitution after alpha-beta-depleted transplantation in children. Trimming cost V 4 bases and J 2 bases, with 13 bases left between them. Germline-derived CDR1 and CDR2 are SGHRS and YFSETQ. This CDR3 region has 14 residues. Researchers prepared the TCRbeta library using unique molecular identifiers, the study reports. Via MiXCR, TCRdb re-called the PCR reads, giving one row per CDR3 protein. The sample yields 240,000 or so distinct CDR3 sequences, 6.5% to 10% seen once. Study-level results: T-cell counts and diversity at one year post-transplant came mainly from newly produced T cells. Reportedly, roughly two months post-transplant, alpha-beta T cells arose from several hundred expanded graft clones. Surviving recipient T cells and thymic progenitors accounted for the high day-60 TCRbeta diversity observed in some patients.

This clonotype was picked up many times. No antigen is known for it. This TCR was recovered from a male patient between 10 and 17 years old who had a stem cell transplant for acute lymphoblastic leukemia, so the T cells may come from the graft donor. This sequence joins TRBV5-1 and TRBJ2-7; D may be TRBD1 (6 bases). This specimen consisted of PBMCs, mostly from graft donor cells, obtained 180 days after TCRalphabeta/CD19-depleted stem cell transplant. The CDR3 spells CASSVWTAPYEQYF. The CDR3 DNA sequence: TGCGCCAGCAGCGTGTGGACAGCTCCCTACGAGCAGTACTTC.